A single sample is the source of the 23 T cell receptor beta chains below, sequenced in a study of blood T cell repertoires in COVID-19. TCRdb keeps only in-frame clones here, not all; method: immunoSEQ multiplex PCR. The sample shows some 400,000 clones, 75% to 90% of them seen only once. Sequenced material: PBMCs or T cells enriched from blood (not recorded which). These receptors all stem from a man aged 30-40 years who had recovered from COVID-19.

The rearrangement links TRBV3-1 (or the pseudogene TRBV3-2) to TRBJ1-6; D possibly corresponds to TRBD1 (6 bases). CDR3 length: 15 residues. Germline assignment: CDR1 LGHDT and CDR2 YNNKEL (reference sequence). The V end was cut by 1 base, the J end by 7 bases, with 11 bases between. CDR3 amino acids: CASSQVWTENSPLHF. CDR3 nucleotides: TGTGCCAGCAGCCAAGTTTGGACAGAAAATTCACCCCTCCACTTT.

The chain is built from TRBV10-2 and TRBJ2-5, with 8 bases that match TRBD2. V lost 6 bases and J lost 2; bases outside the gene matches: 5. The germline CDR1 and CDR2 sequences are WSHSY and SAAADI. This CDR3 region has 14 residues. CDR3 protein: CASRSGGKQETQYF. The DNA for the CDR3 is TGCGCCAGCAGATCGGGAGGGAAACAAGAGACCCAGTACTTC.

V gene TRBV19 combines with J gene TRBJ2-6; D perhaps matches TRBD1 (6 bases). Germline CDR1 LNHDA, CDR2 SQIVND (reference sequence). The germline V and J ends were trimmed by 2 bases and 2 bases, with 22 bases remaining between them. The CDR3 length is 20 residues. CDR3 coding DNA: TGTGCCAGTAGTATAAGTAGAAGCAGGGGCTCTCTTACTGGGGCCAACGTCCTGACTTTC. This codes for CASSISRSRGSLTGANVLTF. Combining the CDR3 with reference TRBV19 and TRBJ2-6 gives the whole variable domain DGGITQSPKYLFRKEGQNVTLSCEQNLNHDAMYWYRQDPGQGLRLIYYSQIVNDFQKGDIAEGYSVSREKKESFPLTVTSAQKNPTAFYLCASSISRSRGSLTGANVLTFGAGSRLTVL.

The CDR3: CASSLQPGGTSYGYTF. The CDR3 nucleotides read TGCGCCAGCAGCTTACAACCAGGAGGGACTTCCTATGGCTACACCTTC. The chain recombines TRBV5-1 with TRBJ1-2, with D perhaps matching TRBD1 (5 bases). V lost 2 bases and J lost 4, with 18 bases in between. CDR3 length: 16 amino acids. Germline CDR1 reads SGHRS; CDR2 reads YFSETQ.

The chain couples TRBV4-1 to TRBJ2-3, with D perhaps matching TRBD2 (6 bases). The CDR3 spans 14 residues. V was shortened by 1 base and J by 3 bases, with 8 bases between the two germline ends. CDR1 and CDR2 from the germline V gene are MGHRA and YSYEKL. CDR3: CASSQASGTDTQYF. In nucleotides, the CDR3 is TGCGCCAGCAGCCAAGCAAGCGGGACAGATACGCAGTATTTT.

CDR3 region: CATRRAGGVTEAFF. DNA of the CDR3: TGTGCCACCAGGCGCGCAGGGGGTGTTACTGAAGCTTTCTTT. The chain employs TRBV15 and TRBJ1-1, with 7 bases matching TRBD1. Germline V gene data show CDR1 as LNHNV and CDR2 as YYDKDF (reference sequence). The V gene end was trimmed by 6 bases and the J gene end by 5 bases; junction bases not matched to a gene: 9. This CDR3 is built from 14 residues.

This clone is a singleton in its sample. The chain couples TRBV19 to TRBJ2-7, with D possibly TRBD2 on 5 matching bases. V lost 3 bases, J lost 4 bases, and 13 bases lay in between. The CDR3 has 14 amino acids. The germline V gene has CDR1 LNHDA and CDR2 SQIVND (reference sequence). The CDR3 sequence: CASSIGGRGYEQYF. The CDR3 DNA reads as TGTGCCAGTAGTATTGGTGGGAGAGGTTACGAGCAGTACTTC. Supplemented by reference TRBV19 and TRBJ2-7, the full variable domain reads DGGITQSPKYLFRKEGQNVTLSCEQNLNHDAMYWYRQDPGQGLRLIYYSQIVNDFQKGDIAEGYSVSREKKESFPLTVTSAQKNPTAFYLCASSIGGRGYEQYFGPGTRLTVT.

The chain combines TRBV10-1 with TRBJ2-3, with 7 bases that match TRBD2. The CDR3 contains 20 residues. With 9 bases clipped from V and 2 bases from J, the junction kept 26 bases outside the gene matches. Germline values: CDR1 WNHNN, CDR2 SYGVQD (reference sequence). The CDR3 is CASLNPGLPGVTGSTDTQYF. Written as DNA, the CDR3 is TGCGCCAGTCTGAACCCGGGACTACCAGGAGTTACAGGCTCCACAGATACGCAGTATTTT.

This clone has just one count. The chain couples TRBV29-1 to TRBJ1-1; unclear D gene. V lost 4 bases and J 8 bases, leaving 11 bases between the germline ends. Germline V gene sequence: CDR1 SQVTM, CDR2 ANQGSEA. This CDR3 is 11 amino acids long. The CDR3 bases are TGCAGCGTTGGGGCAGGCAAAGAAGCTTTCTTT. Translated: CSVGAGKEAFF.

This clone has a single count. The chain recombines TRBV2 with TRBJ1-1; 7 bases line up with TRBD1. The trim removed 8 bases at V and 4 bases at J, leaving 7 bases unmatched. This CDR3 has 13 residues. Germline CDR1 SNHLY, CDR2 FYNNEI. The CDR3: CASGSQGFTEAFF. CDR3 DNA: TGTGCCAGCGGATCACAGGGGTTCACTGAAGCTTTCTTT.

The V and J genes are TRBV15 and TRBJ2-2, with 9 bases matching TRBD2. From germline, CDR1 is LNHNV and CDR2 YYDKDF (reference sequence). CDR3 length: 17 residues. V trimming: 6 bases; J trimming: 0 bases; junction bases outside the gene matches: 8. CDR3 bases: TGTGCCACCAGGAGGAGCGGGAGGCCCACGAACACCGGGGAGCTGTTTTTT. Amino acids: CATRRSGRPTNTGELFF.

The V gene is TRBV7-8, the J gene TRBJ2-2; 8 nucleotides align to TRBD2. Germline-derived CDR1 and CDR2 are SGHVS and FQNEAQ. CDR3 length equals 19 residues. The junction had 11 bases not matched to a gene; V was cut back by 1 base and J by 1 base. The CDR3 DNA reads TGTGCCAGCAGCTTAGTTGCCTTATCAAGCGGGGGGAACACCGGGGAGCTGTTTTTT. This translates into CASSLVALSSGGNTGELFF. Full variable domain (missing parts from reference TRBV7-8 and TRBJ2-2): GAGVSQSPRYKVAKRGQDVALRCDPISGHVSLFWYQQALGQGPEFLTYFQNEAQLDKSGLPSDRFFAERPEGSVSTLKIQRTQQEDSAVYLCASSLVALSSGGNTGELFFGEGSRLTVL.

V is TRBV3-1 (or the pseudogene TRBV3-2) and J is TRBJ1-2; D is unresolved. V was shortened by 0 bases and J by 6 bases, with 11 bases between the two germline ends. This CDR3 has 14 residues. Germline V gene lookup returns CDR1 LGHDT and CDR2 YNNKEL (reference sequence). CDR3 residues: CASSQDHGPHGYTF. For the CDR3, the DNA is TGTGCCAGCAGCCAAGACCATGGGCCCCATGGCTACACCTTC.

This clone was detected ten times or more. J is TRBJ2-7 and V is TRBV21-1; the D call of TRBD2 is as the table states it, not checked on the DNA. TRBV21-1 represents a pseudogene. The length of the CDR3 is 12 residues. Here the CDR3 DNA reads TGTGCCAGCAGCAAGAGGTGGTACGAGCAGTACTTC. It translates to CASSKRWYEQYF.

The rearrangement uses TRBV2 and TRBJ1-4; weak D call: TRBD1 (6 bases). Germline CDR1 reads SNHLY; CDR2 reads FYNNEI. The CDR3 contains 14 residues. V was trimmed by 5 bases and J by 7 bases, leaving 14 bases between them. Here the CDR3 reads CASSLQGRGEKLFF. CDR3 DNA: TGTGCCAGCAGTCTACAGGGACGGGGTGAAAAACTGTTTTTT. Drawing the rest from reference TRBV2 and TRBJ1-4, the complete variable domain is EPEVTQTPSHQVTQMGQEVILRCVPISNHLYFYWYRQILGQKVEFLVSFYNNEISEKSEIFDDQFSVERPDGSNFTLKIRSTKLEDSAMYFCASSLQGRGEKLFFGSGTQLSVL.

This chain uses TRBV2 with TRBJ1-3, with D tentatively TRBD1 (6 bases). With 7 bases removed from V and 0 bases from J, the gap between germline ends came to 13 bases. The germline CDR1 and CDR2 sequences are SNHLY and FYNNEI. This CDR3 has 15 residues. The CDR3 region is CASIRDTNSGNTIYF. CDR3 coding DNA: TGTGCCAGCATTCGGGACACTAACTCTGGAAACACCATATATTTT.

This clone appeared a single time. V gene TRBV28 combines with J gene TRBJ1-6, with a possible D match to TRBD1 (6 bases). V shed 6 bases and J shed 0 bases, with 24 bases lying between them. Germline assignment: CDR1 MDHEN and CDR2 SYDVKM. The CDR3 is made up of 20 amino acids. The CDR3 region has the DNA TGTGCCAGCAGAGGGGAGCCTAGGACAGCTACGAGCTCCTATAATTCACCCCTCCACTTT. Translated, it gives CASRGEPRTATSSYNSPLHF.

The rearrangement uses TRBV5-1 and TRBJ2-1; D may be TRBD1 (5 bases). The CDR3 length is 13 residues. With 0 bases removed from V and 6 bases from J, the gap between germline ends came to 7 bases. Per germline, CDR1 SGHRS and CDR2 YFSETQ. CDR3 nucleotide sequence: TGCGCCAGCAGCTTGGGGCAGGGCAATGAGCAGTTCTTC. Protein sequence: CASSLGQGNEQFF.

Remarks on this clone: Other nucleotide sequences in the sample specify the same CDR3. The rearrangement links TRBV7-9 to TRBJ1-2, with D tentatively TRBD1 (6 bases). CDR1 and CDR2 (germline): SEHNR, FQNEAQ (reference sequence). Trimming left V 5 bases short and J 4 bases short, with 11 bases between. This CDR3 contains 13 residues. The CDR3 is CASSLRGAYGYTF. The CDR3 DNA reads as TGTGCCAGCAGCCTCCGGGGGGCCTATGGCTACACCTTC. The entire variable domain, with the rest obtained from reference TRBV7-9 and TRBJ1-2, is as follows: DTGVSQNPRHKITKRGQNVTFRCDPISEHNRLYWYRQTLGQGPEFLTYFQNEAQLEKSRLLSDRFSAERPKGSFSTLEIQRTEQGDSAMYLCASSLRGAYGYTFGSGTRLTVV.

The V call is TRBV3-1 (or the pseudogene TRBV3-2), the J call TRBJ2-3; 12 nucleotides align to TRBD2. Germline trimming cut 1 base from V and 1 base from J; bases unmatched to any gene: 0. The germline V gene encodes CDR1 LGHDT and CDR2 YNNKEL (reference sequence). The CDR3 sequence is 16 residues long. The CDR3 loop reads CASSQGLAGGTDTQYF. The DNA for the CDR3 is TGTGCCAGCAGCCAAGGACTAGCGGGAGGCACAGATACGCAGTATTTT.

The V call is TRBV3-1 (or the pseudogene TRBV3-2), the J call TRBJ2-1; the D is unclear. CDR3 length: 13 residues. Looked up from germline, CDR1 is LGHDT and CDR2 is YNNKEL (reference sequence). V gave up 1 base and J gave up 7 bases, with 8 bases separating them. CDR3 sequence: CASSQAHGNEQFF. As DNA, the CDR3 is TGTGCCAGCAGCCAAGCACACGGGAATGAGCAGTTCTTC.

The table lists this clone with a count of one. Distinct nucleotide sequences in the sample also encode this CDR3. This sequence joins TRBV3-1 (or the pseudogene TRBV3-2) and TRBJ2-1; 11 bases match TRBD2. This CDR3 has 15 amino acids. Germline CDR1 is LGHDT and CDR2 is YNNKEL (reference sequence). V lost 1 base and J lost 7; bases outside the gene matches: 3. Here the CDR3 reads CASSQGLAGGNEQFF. The CDR3 DNA is TGTGCCAGCAGCCAAGGCCTAGCGGGAGGAAATGAGCAGTTCTTC.

V is TRBV15 and J is TRBJ2-7; the match to TRBD1 covers 7 bases. Germline V lookup: CDR1 LNHNV, CDR2 YYDKDF (reference sequence). There are 15 residues in the CDR3. J was trimmed by 3 bases and V by 0 bases; bases with no gene match: 5. The CDR3 nucleotides are TGTGCCACCAGCAGAGAAGGGGGCGTAAGCTACGAGCAGTACTTC. This gives the protein CATSREGGVSYEQYF.